This T cell receptor (beta chain) was identified in a study of a mutant IDH1 vaccine in newly diagnosed glioma. Notes on the study in general: Seemingly, top peripheral T cell clonotype changes bore no relation to pseudoprogression.

Assay: immunoSEQ multiplex PCR; the TCRdb copy retains only in-frame clones and omits some. The sample includes over 50,000 clones, 85% to 90% of them seen just once. As to this clone: No antigen is known for it.

Time point noted: week 5, during vaccination. Each vaccine dose was 300 ug of mutant IDH1 20-mer peptide, with topical imiquimod. The material sequenced was PBMCs, taken from a glioma patient whose treatment included an IDH1 peptide vaccine. The TCR comes from a woman aged 40 to 49 with glioma.

In DNA, the CDR3 is TGCGCCAGCAGCTTGTGGGGAGCGGGGCTCGAGACCCAGTACTTC. It encodes CASSLWGAGLETQYF. The rearrangement uses TRBV5-1 and TRBJ2-5, with TRBD2 matching 7 bases. Germline V gene data show CDR1 as SGHRS and CDR2 as YFSETQ. This CDR3 has 15 amino acids. The V gene end was trimmed by 1 base and the J gene end by 5 bases; junction bases not matched to a gene: 8.